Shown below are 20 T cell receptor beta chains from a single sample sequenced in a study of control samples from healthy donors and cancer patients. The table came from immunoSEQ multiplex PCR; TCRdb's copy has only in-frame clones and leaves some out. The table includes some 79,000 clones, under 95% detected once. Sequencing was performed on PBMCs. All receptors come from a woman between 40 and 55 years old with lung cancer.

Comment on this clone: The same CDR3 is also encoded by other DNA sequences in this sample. This chain's CDR3 is CASSPVGSSGANVLTF. CDR3 sequence (DNA): TGTGCCAGCTCACCGGTAGGGAGCTCTGGGGCCAACGTCCTGACTTTC. V and J are TRBV18 and TRBJ2-6; D possibly corresponds to TRBD2 (5 bases). Germline V gene data show CDR1 as KGHSH and CDR2 as LQKENI. Trimming took 3 bases from V and 0 from J, leaving 9 bases between them. This CDR3 has 16 amino acids.

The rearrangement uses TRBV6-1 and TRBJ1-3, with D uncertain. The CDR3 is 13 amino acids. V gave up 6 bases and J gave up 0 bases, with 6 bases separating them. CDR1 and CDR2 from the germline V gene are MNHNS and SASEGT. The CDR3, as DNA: TGTGCCAGCAGGCAGATCTCTGGAAACACCATATATTTT. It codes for CASRQISGNTIYF.

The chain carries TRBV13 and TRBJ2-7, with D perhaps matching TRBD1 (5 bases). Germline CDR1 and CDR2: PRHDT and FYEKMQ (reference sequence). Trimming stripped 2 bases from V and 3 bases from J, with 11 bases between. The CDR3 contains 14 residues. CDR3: CASSLNPGIYEQYF. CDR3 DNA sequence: TGTGCCAGCAGCTTAAACCCAGGGATCTACGAGCAGTACTTC.

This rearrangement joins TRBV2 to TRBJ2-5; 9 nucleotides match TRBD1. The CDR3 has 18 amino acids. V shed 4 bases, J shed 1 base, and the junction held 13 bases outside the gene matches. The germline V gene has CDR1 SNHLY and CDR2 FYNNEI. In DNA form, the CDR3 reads TGTGCCAGCAGTGGACTGACAGGGGGATTTAAGGCCCAAGAGACCCAGTACTTC. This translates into CASSGLTGGFKAQETQYF.

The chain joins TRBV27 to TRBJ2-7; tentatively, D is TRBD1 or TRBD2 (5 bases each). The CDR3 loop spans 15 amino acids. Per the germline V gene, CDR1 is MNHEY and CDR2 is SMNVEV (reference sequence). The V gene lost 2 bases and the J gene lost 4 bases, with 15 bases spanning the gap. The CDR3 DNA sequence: TGTGCCAGCAGTTTAGGGGACCCTACAGCATACGAGCAGTACTTC. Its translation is CASSLGDPTAYEQYF.

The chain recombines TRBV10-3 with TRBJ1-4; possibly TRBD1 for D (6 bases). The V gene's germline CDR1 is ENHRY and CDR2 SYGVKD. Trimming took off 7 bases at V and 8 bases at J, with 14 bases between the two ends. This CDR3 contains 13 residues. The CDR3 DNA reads TGTGCCATCACCCAGGGCCAGGGGGAAAAACTGTTTTTT. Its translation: CAITQGQGEKLFF.

The DNA for the CDR3 is TGTGCCAGCAGTCCTAGGACAGGCCTTGGGAACACCGGGGAGCTGTTTTTT. Protein sequence: CASSPRTGLGNTGELFF. This rearrangement joins TRBV27 to TRBJ2-2, with 7 bases fitting TRBD1. V lost 5 bases to trimming and J lost 1 base; unmatched junction nucleotides: 10. Germline V gives CDR1 MNHEY, CDR2 SMNVEV (reference sequence). The CDR3 has 17 residues.

CDR3 residues: CASSITGGNTIYF. CDR3 bases: TGTGCCAGCAGTATCACAGGGGGAAACACCATATATTTT. The rearrangement links TRBV6-6 to TRBJ1-3, with D possibly being TRBD1 (6 bases). CDR1 and CDR2 (germline): MNHNY, SVGAGI (reference sequence). Trimming pared 5 bases from V and 4 bases from J, leaving 9 bases between. The CDR3 totals 13 residues.

Here the CDR3 reads CASSSEPLTSATQYF. CDR3 DNA sequence: TGTGCCAGCAGTTCGGAGCCCCTAACTAGCGCTACGCAGTATTTT. The chain joins TRBV6-5 to TRBJ2-3; 7 bases are a match to TRBD2. The CDR3 covers 15 residues. The V and J ends lost 4 bases and 8 bases, in that order; junction bases with no gene match: 12. Per germline, CDR1 MNHEY and CDR2 SVGAGI.

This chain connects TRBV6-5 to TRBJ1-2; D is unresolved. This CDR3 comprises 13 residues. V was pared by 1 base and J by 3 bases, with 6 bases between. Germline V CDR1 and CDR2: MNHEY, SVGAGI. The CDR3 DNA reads TGTGCCAGCAGTTACTGGGGTGACTATGGCTACACCTTC. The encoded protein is CASSYWGDYGYTF.

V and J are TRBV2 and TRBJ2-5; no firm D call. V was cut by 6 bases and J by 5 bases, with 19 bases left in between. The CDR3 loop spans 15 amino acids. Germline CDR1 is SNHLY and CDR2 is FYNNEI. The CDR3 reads CASSAMRQPRETQYF. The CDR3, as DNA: TGTGCCAGCAGCGCAATGCGGCAGCCTAGGGAGACCCAGTACTTC.

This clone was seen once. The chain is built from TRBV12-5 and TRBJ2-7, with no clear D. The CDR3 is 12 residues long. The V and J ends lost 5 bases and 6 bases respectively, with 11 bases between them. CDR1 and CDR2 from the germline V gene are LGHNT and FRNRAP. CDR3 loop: CASGDSKGEQYF. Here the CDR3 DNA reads TGTGCTAGTGGTGACTCTAAGGGCGAGCAGTACTTC.

The CDR3: CASSYWGDISDTQYF. The CDR3 DNA reads TGTGCCAGCAGTTACTGGGGGGACATCTCGGATACGCAGTATTTT. The chain uses TRBV2 and TRBJ2-3; D may match TRBD1 or TRBD2 (6 bases each). The CDR3 covers 15 residues. The V end was cut by 5 bases, the J end by 6 bases, with 18 bases between. Germline V CDR1 and CDR2: SNHLY, FYNNEI.

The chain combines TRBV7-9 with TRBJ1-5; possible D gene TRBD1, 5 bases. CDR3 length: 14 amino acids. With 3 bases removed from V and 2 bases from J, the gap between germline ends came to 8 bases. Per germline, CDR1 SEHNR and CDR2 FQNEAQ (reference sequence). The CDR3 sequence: CASSFDSRNQPQHF. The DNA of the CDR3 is TGTGCCAGCAGCTTCGACAGCCGCAATCAGCCCCAGCATTTT.

CDR3 sequence: CAIQEGSSYEQYF. In nucleotides, the CDR3 is TGTGCCATTCAAGAGGGTTCGTCCTACGAGCAGTACTTC. The chain combines TRBV7-6 with TRBJ2-7; TRBD2 might be the D (5 bases). Looked up from germline, CDR1 is SGHVS and CDR2 is FNYEAQ. V was shortened by 10 bases and J by 1 base, with 14 bases between the two germline ends. This CDR3 contains 13 residues.

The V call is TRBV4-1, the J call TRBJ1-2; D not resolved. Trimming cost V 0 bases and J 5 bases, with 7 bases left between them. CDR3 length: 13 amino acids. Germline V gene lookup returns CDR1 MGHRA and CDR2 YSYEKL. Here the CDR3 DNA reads TGCGCCAGCAGCCAAGAGTCGGGATATGGCTACACCTTC. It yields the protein CASSQESGYGYTF.

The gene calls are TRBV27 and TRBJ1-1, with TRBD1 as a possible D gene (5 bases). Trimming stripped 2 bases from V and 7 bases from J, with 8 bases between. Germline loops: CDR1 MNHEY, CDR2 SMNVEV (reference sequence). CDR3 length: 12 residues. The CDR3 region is CASSLGTGEAFF. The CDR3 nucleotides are TGTGCCAGCAGTTTAGGAACAGGTGAAGCTTTCTTT.

The CDR3 spells CASRLSGANEAFF. CDR3 coding DNA: TGTGCCAGCAGACTATCCGGGGCCAATGAAGCTTTCTTT. This chain joins TRBV7-9 and TRBJ1-1, with a tentative D call TRBD1 (5 bases). V was cut by 6 bases and J by 7 bases, with 15 bases left in between. Germline loops: CDR1 SEHNR, CDR2 FQNEAQ (reference sequence). The CDR3 runs 13 residues.

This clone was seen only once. CDR3 loop: CASSLLSGGTDTQYF. CDR3 DNA sequence: TGTGCCAGCAGCCTCCTAAGCGGGGGCACAGATACGCAGTATTTT. V and J are TRBV5-6 and TRBJ2-3; TRBD2 agrees at 7 bases. Trimming removed 4 bases from V and 1 base from J; junction bases left unmatched: 6. The germline CDR1 and CDR2 sequences are SGHDT and YYEEEE. The CDR3 spans 15 residues. The entire variable domain, with the rest obtained from reference TRBV5-6 and TRBJ2-3, is as follows: DAGVTQSPTHLIKTRGQQVTLRCSPKSGHDTVSWYQQALGQGPQFIFQYYEEEERQRGNFPDRFSGHQFPNYSSELNVNALLLGDSALYLCASSLLSGGTDTQYFGPGTRLTVL.

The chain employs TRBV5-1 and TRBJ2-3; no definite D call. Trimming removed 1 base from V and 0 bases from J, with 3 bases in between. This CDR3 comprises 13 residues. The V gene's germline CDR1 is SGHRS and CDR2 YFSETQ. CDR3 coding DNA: TGCGCCAGCAGCTTGACTAGCACAGATACGCAGTATTTT. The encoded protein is CASSLTSTDTQYF.